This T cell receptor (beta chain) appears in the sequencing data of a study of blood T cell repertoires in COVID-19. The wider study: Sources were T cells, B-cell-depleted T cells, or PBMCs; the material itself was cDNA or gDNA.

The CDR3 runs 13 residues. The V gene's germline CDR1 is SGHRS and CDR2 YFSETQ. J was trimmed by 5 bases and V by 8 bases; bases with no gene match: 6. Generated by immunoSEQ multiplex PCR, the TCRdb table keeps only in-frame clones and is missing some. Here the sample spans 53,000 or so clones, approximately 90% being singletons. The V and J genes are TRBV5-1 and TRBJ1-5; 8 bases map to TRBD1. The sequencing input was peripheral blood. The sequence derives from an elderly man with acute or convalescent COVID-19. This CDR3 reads CASRQGLDQPQHF. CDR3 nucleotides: TGCGCCAGTCGACAGGGGCTGGATCAGCCCCAGCATTTT.